The present T cell receptor (beta chain) was sequenced within a study of T cell repertoires in cytomegalovirus infection. TCRdb re-called the reads with MiXCR, one entry per CDR3 protein. Of more than 650,000 distinct CDR3 sequences in the sample, 35% are singletons; the top ten hold about 2.8%. Sequences were obtained from PBMCs. The TCR originated in a human donor in good health (CMV status not recorded). Some clones in this sample may be carry-over from other donors' samples.

The CDR3 sequence is CASRSGTSGRSVETQYF. CDR3 bases: TGTGCCAGCAGATCCGGGACTAGCGGGAGGAGCGTCGAGACCCAGTACTTC. The chain couples TRBV6-1 to TRBJ2-5; 15 bases fit TRBD2. This CDR3 comprises 17 residues. The germline V gene encodes CDR1 MNHNS and CDR2 SASEGT. Trimming took 6 bases from V and 5 from J; bases not matched to a gene: 10.